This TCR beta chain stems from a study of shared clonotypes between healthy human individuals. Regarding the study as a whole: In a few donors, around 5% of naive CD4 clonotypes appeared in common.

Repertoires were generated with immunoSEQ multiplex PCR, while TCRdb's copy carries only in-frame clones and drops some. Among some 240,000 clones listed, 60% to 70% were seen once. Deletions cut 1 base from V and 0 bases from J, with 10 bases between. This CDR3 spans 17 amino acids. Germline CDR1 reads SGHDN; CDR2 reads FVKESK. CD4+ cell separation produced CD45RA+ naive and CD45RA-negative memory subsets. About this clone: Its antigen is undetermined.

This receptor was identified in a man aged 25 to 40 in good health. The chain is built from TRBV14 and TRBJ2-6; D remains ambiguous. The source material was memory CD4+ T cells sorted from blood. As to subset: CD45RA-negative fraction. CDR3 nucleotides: TGTGCCAGCAGCCAAGTCCGAGGTTTCTCTGGGGCCAACGTCCTGACTTTC. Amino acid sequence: CASSQVRGFSGANVLTF.